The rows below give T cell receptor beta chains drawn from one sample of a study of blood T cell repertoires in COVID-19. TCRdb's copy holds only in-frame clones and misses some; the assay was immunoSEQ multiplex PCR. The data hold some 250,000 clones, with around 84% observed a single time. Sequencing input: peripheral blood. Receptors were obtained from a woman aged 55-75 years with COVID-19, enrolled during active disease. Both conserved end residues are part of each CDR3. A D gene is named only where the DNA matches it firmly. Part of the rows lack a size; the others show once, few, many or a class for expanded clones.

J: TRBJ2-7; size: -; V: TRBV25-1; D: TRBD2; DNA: TGTGCCAGCAGTGAATTTCTACCCCTAGCGGGAAGATACGAGCAGTACTTC; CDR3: CASSEFLPLAGRYEQYF
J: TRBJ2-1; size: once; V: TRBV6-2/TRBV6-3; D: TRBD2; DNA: TGTGCCAGCAGTTATCTTTCTAGCGGATACAATGAGCAGTTCTTC; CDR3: CASSYLSSGYNEQFF
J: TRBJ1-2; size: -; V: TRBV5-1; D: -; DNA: TGCGCCAGCAGCTTGGAGGCAGCGCTCTCAAACTATGGCTACACCTTC; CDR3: CASSLEAALSNYGYTF
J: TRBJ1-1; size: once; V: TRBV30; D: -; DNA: TGTGCCTTCAGGGAATACACTGAAGCTTTCTTT; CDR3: CAFREYTEAFF
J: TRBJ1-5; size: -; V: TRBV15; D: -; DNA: TGTGCCACCAGCAGAGATCCCCGACATAGCAATCAGCCCCAGCATTTT; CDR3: CATSRDPRHSNQPQHF
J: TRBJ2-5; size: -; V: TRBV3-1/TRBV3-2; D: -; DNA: TGTGCCAGCAGCCAAGAAATAGGAGGCCAAGAGACCCAGTACTTC; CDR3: CASSQEIGGQETQYF
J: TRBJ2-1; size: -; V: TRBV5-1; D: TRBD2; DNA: TGCGCCAGCAGCTCCGCCCCAGGACTAGCGGGAGGGGGCAATGAGCAGTTCTTC; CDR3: CASSSAPGLAGGGNEQFF
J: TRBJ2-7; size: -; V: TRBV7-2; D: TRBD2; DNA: TGTGCCAGCCGGACTAGCCCCTACGAGCAGTACTTC; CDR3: CASRTSPYEQYF
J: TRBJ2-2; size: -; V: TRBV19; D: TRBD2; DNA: TGTGCCACCACTACCCTAACTAGCGGGGTCTACACCGGGGAGCTGTTTTTT; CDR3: CATTTLTSGVYTGELFF
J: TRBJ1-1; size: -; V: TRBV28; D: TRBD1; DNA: TGTGCCAGCAGGCCTTCCAGGGGGCCCTCCTCCTTT; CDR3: CASRPSRGPSSF
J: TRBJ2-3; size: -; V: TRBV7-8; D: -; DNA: TGTGCCAGCAGCTTAGGCGGATTCCCCACAGATACGCAGTATTTT; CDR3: CASSLGGFPTDTQYF
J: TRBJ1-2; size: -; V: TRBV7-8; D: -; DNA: TGTGCCAGCAGCCCAACGACAGGTCCCTATGGCTACACCTTC; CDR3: CASSPTTGPYGYTF
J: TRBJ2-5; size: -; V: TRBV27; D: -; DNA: TGTGCCAGCAGCACCACTTCTCTAACAGGGCCCTATGAGACCCAGTACTTC; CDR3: CASSTTSLTGPYETQYF
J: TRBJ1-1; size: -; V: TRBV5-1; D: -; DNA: TGCGCCAGCAGCTTGGCCAGGCAGGGGCAGACTGAAGCTTTCTTT; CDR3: CASSLARQGQTEAFF
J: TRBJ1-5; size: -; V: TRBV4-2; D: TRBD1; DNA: TGTGCCAGCAGCCAAGATCCAGGGGGCGATTCGTCCCAGCCCCAGCATTTT; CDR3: CASSQDPGGDSSQPQHF
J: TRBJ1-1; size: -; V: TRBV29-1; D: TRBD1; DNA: TGCAGCGTTGCAAGGACAGGGGGCGAGACTGAAGCTTTCTTT; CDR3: CSVARTGGETEAFF
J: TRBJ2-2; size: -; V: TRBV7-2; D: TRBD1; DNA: TGTGCCAGCAGCTTACCCATAGGGACAGGGGTCGCCGGGGAGCTGTTTTTT; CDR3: CASSLPIGTGVAGELFF
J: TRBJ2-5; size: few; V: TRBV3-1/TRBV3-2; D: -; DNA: TGTGCCAGCAGCCAACCACCGGGGGCCCAGTACTTC; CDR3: CASSQPPGAQYF
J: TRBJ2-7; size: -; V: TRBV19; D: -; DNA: TGTGCCAGTAGTATAGGGAGGGATGCGAGCGAGCAGTACTTC; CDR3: CASSIGRDASEQYF
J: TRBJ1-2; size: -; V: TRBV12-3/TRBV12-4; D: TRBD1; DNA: TGTGCCAGCAGCAGGGACAGCATCGATGGCTACACCTTC; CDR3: CASSRDSIDGYTF
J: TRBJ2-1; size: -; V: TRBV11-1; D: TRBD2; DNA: TGTGCCAGCAGCTTATTGCTAGCGGGAGACGGGCAGTTCTTC; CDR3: CASSLLLAGDGQFF
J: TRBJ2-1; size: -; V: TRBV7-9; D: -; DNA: TGTGCCAGCAGCCCCAGGGGACTATTGGGGTCCTACAATGAGCAGTTCTTC; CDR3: CASSPRGLLGSYNEQFF
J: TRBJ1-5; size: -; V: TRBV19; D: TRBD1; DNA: TGTGCCACCCTGGACAGGGGGCTTCTTGGCAATCAGCCCCAGCATTTT; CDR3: CATLDRGLLGNQPQHF
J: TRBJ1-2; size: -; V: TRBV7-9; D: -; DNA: TGTGCCAGCAGCTTAGCGACGGGAGGTGGCTACACCTTC; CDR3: CASSLATGGGYTF
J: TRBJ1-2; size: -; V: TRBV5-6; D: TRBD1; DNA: TGTGCCAGCAGCAACCGGGACAGGGTTAACTATGGCTACACCTTC; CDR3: CASSNRDRVNYGYTF
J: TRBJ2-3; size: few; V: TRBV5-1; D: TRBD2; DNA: TGCGCCAGCAGCTTGGACGGGACTAGAACAGATACGCAGTATTTT; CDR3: CASSLDGTRTDTQYF
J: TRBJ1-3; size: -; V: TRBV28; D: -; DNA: TGTGCCAGCAGTTTTAGGGGACATCTAATCGGCACCATATATTTT; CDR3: CASSFRGHLIGTIYF
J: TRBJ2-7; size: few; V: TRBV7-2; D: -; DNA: TGTGCCAGCAGCTTATCTAGCAGGTCGCCCGAGCAGTACTTC; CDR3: CASSLSSRSPEQYF
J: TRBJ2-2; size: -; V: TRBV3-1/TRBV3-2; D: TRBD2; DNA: TGTGCCAGCAGCCAATCCCCGGGACTAGCGCTCACCGGGGAGCTGTTTTTT; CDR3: CASSQSPGLALTGELFF
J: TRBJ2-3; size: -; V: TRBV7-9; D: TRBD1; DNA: TGTGCCAGCAGCCAGGGACAGGGATCTACAGATACGCAGTATTTT; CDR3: CASSQGQGSTDTQYF
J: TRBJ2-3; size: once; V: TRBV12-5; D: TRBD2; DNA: TGTGCTAGTGGTTCCGGGGGGATTAGCACAGATACGCAGTATTTT; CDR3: CASGSGGISTDTQYF
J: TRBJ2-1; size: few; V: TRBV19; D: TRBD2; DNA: TGTGCCAGTAGTATAGCGGTTTCTAGCGGGAGGCTAAATGAGCAGTTCTTC; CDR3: CASSIAVSSGRLNEQFF
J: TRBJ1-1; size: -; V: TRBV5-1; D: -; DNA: TGCGCCAGCAGCTTGGGAGTCCAGACTATGAACACTGAAGCTTTCTTT; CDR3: CASSLGVQTMNTEAFF
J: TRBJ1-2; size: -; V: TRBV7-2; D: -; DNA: TGTGCCAGCAGGCCGGGCTCAGGGGTTTATGGCTACACCTTC; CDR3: CASRPGSGVYGYTF
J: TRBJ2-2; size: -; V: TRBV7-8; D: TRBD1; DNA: TGTGCCAGCAGCCATGGGACAGGGAGCACCGGGGAGCTGTTTTTT; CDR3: CASSHGTGSTGELFF
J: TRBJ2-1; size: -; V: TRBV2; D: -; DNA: TGTGCCAGCAGGTGGGCAAACAATGAGCAGTTCTTC; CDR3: CASRWANNEQFF
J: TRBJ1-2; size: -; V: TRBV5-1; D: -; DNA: TGCGCCAGCAGCTCTCGCCCAGAAGCTAACTATGGCTACACCTTC; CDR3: CASSSRPEANYGYTF
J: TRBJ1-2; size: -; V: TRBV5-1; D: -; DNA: TGCGCCAGCAGCGGTGATTTCGGTGGCTACACCTTC; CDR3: CASSGDFGGYTF
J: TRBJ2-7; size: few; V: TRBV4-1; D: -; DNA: TGCGCCAGCAGCCAAACCGCAGCGGGACAGGTCTACGAGCAGTACTTC; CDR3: CASSQTAAGQVYEQYF
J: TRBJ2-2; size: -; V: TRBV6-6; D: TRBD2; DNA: TGTGCCAGCAATCCGGGGGGGGCGCAGGGGGAGCTGTTTTTT; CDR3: CASNPGGAQGELFF
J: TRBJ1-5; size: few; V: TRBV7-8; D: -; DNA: TGTGCCAGCGCAAGACAGTACCTATTGGAGCCCCAGCATTTT; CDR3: CASARQYLLEPQHF
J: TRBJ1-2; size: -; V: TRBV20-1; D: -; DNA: TGCAGTGCTAGTGGGAGATATGGCTACACCTTC; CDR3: CSASGRYGYTF
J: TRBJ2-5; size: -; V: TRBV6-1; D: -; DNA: TGTGCCAGCAGTGAAGCCCCCGCCTACGAGACCCAGTACTTC; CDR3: CASSEAPAYETQYF
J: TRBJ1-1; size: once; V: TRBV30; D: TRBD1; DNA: TGTGCCTGGAAGGGGGATTCGGTGGAACAGGGGGCGTCGGAAGCTTTCTTT; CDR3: CAWKGDSVEQGASEAFF
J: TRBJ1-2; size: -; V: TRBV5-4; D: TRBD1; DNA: TGTGCCAGCAGCTTGCAGGGGGGCTATGGCTACACCTTC; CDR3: CASSLQGGYGYTF
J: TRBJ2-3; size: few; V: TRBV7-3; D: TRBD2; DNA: TGTGCCAGCAGCTCACGATCCCGGGGGGGCACAGATACGCAGTATTTT; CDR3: CASSSRSRGGTDTQYF
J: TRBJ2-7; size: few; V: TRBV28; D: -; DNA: TGTGCCAGCAGTTTAGGGGGGACGATTCTAAGCTACGAGCAGTACTTC; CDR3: CASSLGGTILSYEQYF
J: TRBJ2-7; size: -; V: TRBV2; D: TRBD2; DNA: TGTGCCAGCAGTCGTCCGACTAGCGGGGATTACGAGCAGTACTTC; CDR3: CASSRPTSGDYEQYF
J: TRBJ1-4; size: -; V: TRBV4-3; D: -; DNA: TGCGCCAGCAGCCAAGAGCAGGGCGGGGCATCAAAACTGTTTTTT; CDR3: CASSQEQGGASKLFF
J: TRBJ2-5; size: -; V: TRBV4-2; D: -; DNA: TGTGCCAGCAGCCAAGGAGGCCAGAACCAAGAGACCCAGTACTTC; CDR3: CASSQGGQNQETQYF
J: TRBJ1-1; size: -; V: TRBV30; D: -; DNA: TGTGCCTGGAGTGTACAGGAGAACACTGAAGCTTTCTTT; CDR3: CAWSVQENTEAFF
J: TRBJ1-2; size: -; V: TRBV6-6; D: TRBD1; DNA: TGTGCCAGCAACCCGGGACAGGGATACTATGGCTACACCTTC; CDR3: CASNPGQGYYGYTF
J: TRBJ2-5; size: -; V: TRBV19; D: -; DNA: TGTGCCACGGGTAGTCTGGAGACCCAGTACTTC; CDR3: CATGSLETQYF
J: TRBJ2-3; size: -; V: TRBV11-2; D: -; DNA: TGTGCCAGCAGCATCAACACAGATACGCAGTATTTT; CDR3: CASSINTDTQYF
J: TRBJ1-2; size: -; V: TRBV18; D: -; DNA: TGTGCCAGCTCCCTCGGACACGCGAGTAACTATGGCTACACCTTC; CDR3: CASSLGHASNYGYTF
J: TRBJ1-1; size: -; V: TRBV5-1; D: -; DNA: TGCGCCAGCAGCATACAGGGTTTTAACACTGAAGCTTTCTTT; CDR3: CASSIQGFNTEAFF
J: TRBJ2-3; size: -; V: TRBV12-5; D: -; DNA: TGTGCTAGTGGCCCCCGAACGACTCCTAGCGAGATCACAGATACGCAGTATTTT; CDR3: CASGPRTTPSEITDTQYF
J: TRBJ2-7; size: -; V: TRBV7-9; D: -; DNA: TGTGCCAGCAGCTTGGCGGGGTCCCCTTTCGAGCAGTACTTC; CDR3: CASSLAGSPFEQYF
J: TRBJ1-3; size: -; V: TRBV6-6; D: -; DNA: TGTGCCAGCAGGCGGGAGGGGTACTCTGGAAACACCATATATTTT; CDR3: CASRREGYSGNTIYF